A selection of T cell receptor beta chains follows, all from one sample in a study of cytomegalovirus exposure and HLA in healthy donors. Clones were read by immunoSEQ multiplex PCR, and TCRdb kept only the in-frame ones, dropping some. The data contain about 180,000 clones, around 80% of them seen just once; the ten biggest clones take up 1.2% to 1.5%. Input material: PBMCs. The source of these receptors is a girl aged 5-17 years in good health and CMV-seropositive. The CDR3 runs from the conserved cysteine through the conserved F or W.

v_gene | CDR3aa
TRBV25-1 | CASSASGGYNEQFF
TRBV30 | CAWSAGGHYGYTF
TRBV13 | CASSLASGLTVEETQYF
TRBV4-2 | CASSPQLSANVLTF
TRBV5-4 | CASSADSVYNEQFF
TRBV5-1 | CASTSGGGSGEQFF
TRBV6-1 | CASSPRRVDTEAFF
TRBV5-1 | CASRTGGTYEQYF
TRBV5-8 | CASSLGVKGAHEQYF
TRBV19 | CASTDLALDSGNTIYF
TRBV5-1 | CASSIQGQTQETQYF
TRBV4-2 | CASSPRTSGSLETQYF
TRBV5-4 | CASSSGLGTDTQYF
TRBV7-7 | CASSPQGILETQYF
TRBV7-2 | CASSLATGTSGREQYF
TRBV7-9 | CASSPGTSGSYNEQFF
TRBV7-9 | CASSPRTSGDRTDTQYF
TRBV6-6 | CATARGREVMNTEAFF
TRBV19 | CASSNGLEAFF
TRBV18 | CASSRRESTDTQYF
TRBV11-2 | CASSPQSVRYTEAFF
TRBV27 | CASSFLQPHTVVYGETQYF
TRBV7-9 | CASSTGGTEAFF
TRBV5-6 | CASTYDRGGETQYF
TRBV5-6 | CASSLGDSGEQYF
TRBV5-6 | CASSSGLVPYEQYF
TRBV6-5 | CATSGSTDTQYF
TRBV7-9 | CASSLAGRREAHREQYF
TRBV2 | CASSSDRGREKLFF
TRBV6-6 | CASSTLAGEQYF
TRBV6-1 | CASSESSYEQYF
TRBV25-1 | CASSELGRAYYNEQFF
TRBV7-9 | CASSLGTGNYGYTF
TRBV11-3 | CASSPGGAATEAFF
TRBV25-1 | CASSENRDGQPQHF
TRBV27 | CASSSPSYEQYF
TRBV7-2 | CASSPQERRTQYF